This T cell receptor beta chain was sequenced for a study of cytomegalovirus exposure and HLA in healthy donors (TCRdb year 2017). Study-level background: An earlier analysis of roughly 500 of the donors reported 276 Gb of sequence data and 100 million to 130 million unique TCR beta sequences from around 200 million T cells. Among approximately 370 genotyped donors of the cohort, an average of about 240,000 unique TCR beta nucleotide sequences was sequenced per donor, of which about 19% were non-productive. The number of donors typed differed by locus, with about 629-640 for A, B, C, DRB1 and DQB1, approximately 500 for DQA1, over 600 for DPA1, and around 430 for DPB1. The study aimed to test whether signatures of past pathogen exposure could be identified by cataloging public T cell receptors. To predict cytomegalovirus infection status, the study brought together high-throughput TCR immunosequencing, statistical association of individual TCRs with disease status, and machine learning. Every discovery cohort repertoire had been produced on one sequencing platform. Using immunosequencing, the study profiled T cell repertoires from fewer than 850 subjects and related those repertoires to cytomegalovirus serostatus. Besides the first cohort of 550 to 750 subjects, a separate validation cohort made up of roughly 130 different subjects was used. The genetic ancestry cluster associated with self-reported Caucasian donors included 81% of the roughly 360 genotyped donors. In an earlier analysis of 587 of the donors, high-throughput TCR beta sequencing was used to judge whether each TCR beta V gene segment behaved as functional or pseudogenic. Both class I and class II loci were covered by HLA typing, at four-digit resolution. An early release covering roughly 600 HLA-typed donors comprised approximately 290 gigabases of sequencing data and 85 million to 100 million unique TCR sequences. A later analysis re-examined previously published TCR beta repertoires from more than 550 donors and added high-resolution HLA genotyping to investigate patterns of TCR occurrence. Because of strong linkage in the cohort, 4 to 6 DR-DQ haplotypes were treated as single units for association and clustering. In a later genetic analysis, genome-wide SNP genotypes for about 55% of the roughly 700 donors were used, and that subset was treated as a discovery cohort. Rather than using new phenotypic data, the later analysis identified candidate immune exposures from TCR beta sequences and from how often those sequences occurred across donors. Donor age, sex, ethnicity and CMV serostatus were compiled alongside the repertoire data.

Beyond this particular receptor, the publication reports: The study gave a list of some 150 TCR beta chains associated with cytomegalovirus. Sequencing depth was assumed to be roughly uniform across donors in the presence/absence analyses, though that assumption may not hold. Linkage disequilibrium might explain the correlated functional status among segregating V segments, but an unknown experimental factor could not be ruled out. A group of highly shared sequence variants was considered likely to be a technical artifact of the sequencing pipeline. The authors suggested that the approach could potentially be generalized to other disease states and immunological phenotypes. In a later analysis, TCR association rates were found to vary across HLA loci, with the most associated TCRs seen for DRB1 alleles and the fewest for HLA-C alleles. In vitro tests confirmed that a few of the cytomegalovirus-associated TCR beta chains recognize cytomegalovirus antigens. This cohort had only TCR beta chains sequenced, and the lack of alpha or paired-chain data limited which features could be detected. Compared with the 666-donor mean, donors in an Asian-associated ancestry cluster had fewer N-insertions in productive TCRs, according to a later genetic analysis. In an earlier analysis of about 600 of the donors, most TCR beta V segments appeared in productive rearrangements about 87% or about 30% of the time, broadly matching IMGT annotations. When HLA alleles, especially DR and DQ, strongly co-occurred, attributing TCR associations to individual alleles was difficult. Several of the top co-occurrence clusters appeared to be linked to parvovirus B19, influenza, CMV and Epstein-Barr virus, according to a later analysis. Across donors, most TCR sequences were observed very rarely, whereas some public TCRs were present in many individuals. The 87-base-pair reads could not distinguish some IMGT-functional V segments, including TRBV6-2 and TRBV6-3, so those segments were excluded. A further reported finding was that TCR beta sequences accurately predicted the HLA-A and HLA-B alleles for most subjects in the first cohort. Cytomegalovirus status was reported to be diagnosed by the classifier with high specificity and sensitivity in both the original and validation cohorts. Compared with equally common non-associated chains, HLA-associated TCR beta chains in a later analysis were more clonally expanded and had lower generation probabilities. In a later genetic analysis, a missense DCLRE1C variant was associated with V-gene and J-gene trimming of TCR beta chains, and the association was replicated in an independent cohort. For the cohort, immune exposure information was limited to CMV serostatus. About 15 rarely observed V segments, including chromosome 9 orphons, were excluded from the earlier analysis of approximately 500 of the donors because counts were too low. Specific HLA alleles were associated with 15,000 to 20,000 TCR beta sequences at a false discovery rate of 0.05 in a later analysis. Because HLA typing was missing for some donors at each locus, association tests included only the typed subset. Most CMV-associated TCR beta chains appeared to be HLA-restricted in a later analysis, and the HLA associations seemed to be driven largely by CMV exposure.

Library preparation was by the immunoSEQ multiplex PCR assay. A mixture of 60 forward primers for TCR Vbeta segments and 13 reverse primers for TCR Jbeta segments was used in the multiplex PCR. A multiplex PCR assay on genomic DNA amplified the CDR3 region of rearranged TCR beta genes. The amplified TCR beta libraries were sequenced on the Illumina HiSeq System as 87-base-pair reads. The original pipeline was this. A later analysis tallied tens of millions of unique TCR beta chains across the approximately 670 repertoires, and approximately 9.9 million of those chains were shared by two or more donors. A nearest-neighbor algorithm error-corrected the raw reads and collapsed the reads into unique sequences, merging closely related sequences to remove PCR and sequencing errors. Alignment of CDR3 sequences to IMGT reference sequences was used to assign V, D and J gene segments. For a sequence to be retained, a match of at least six nucleotides to both a V gene segment and a J gene segment was required. Rearrangements were called productive when the CDR3 lacked stop codons and stayed in frame with V and J; all others were non-productive. Following IMGT convention, CDR3 was defined as the stretch from the second conserved V-encoded cysteine up to the conserved J-encoded phenylalanine. The earlier analysis of fewer than 750 of the donors excluded sequences that lacked an unambiguous match to a single V gene segment. In an earlier analysis of roughly 600 of the donors, a V segment was called functional when productive rearrangements were above 56.7%, and segregating when the standard deviation between donors exceeded 5%. A statistical classification framework was developed to diagnose cytomegalovirus status using the catalog of TCR beta chain sequences. In a later analysis, TCR nucleotide sequences were compared against IMGT/GENE-DB human TR gene sequences so that V and J genes could be assigned. Using the TCRdist pipeline, a later analysis assigned CDR3 sequences along with most-parsimonious VDJ recombination scenarios. In a later analysis, every TCR beta chain was defined by the combination of its CDR3 amino acid sequence and its V-gene family, and reads without a unique V-gene family were dropped. As a way to deal with suspected cross-contamination and a sequencing artifact, a later analysis dropped 450 to 600 nucleotide sequences that were highly shared and had low generation probability. In a later analysis, a clonal expansion index for each public chain was calculated from normalized within-repertoire ranks of inferred template counts. Generation probabilities in a later analysis came from a VDJ recombination model fitted to out-of-frame rearrangements, and those results were checked against IGoR. Hypergeometric tests were used in a later analysis to score TCR-TCR, TCR-HLA and TCR-CMV co-occurrence, with a repertoire-size bias correction applied to the TCR pairs. False discovery rates were estimated in a later analysis by permuting HLA or CMV assignments 20 times. In a later analysis, co-occurring TCRs were grouped using DBSCAN, with TCRdist sequence similarity added in when clustering inside HLA-allele-positive subsets. For co-occurrence clustering, repertoires with fewer than 30,000 or more than 120,000 public chains were excluded, along with roughly 5 repertoires with anomalous nucleotide sharing. TCRdb carries this immuneACCESS record with in-frame sequences only. Its versions omit some clonotypes, under half of them owing to an unresolved V gene in the studies checked, with the rest unexplained. That table furnishes V, J and clone size, whereas the DNA furnished D and trimming. The sample table records some 98,000 clones; roughly two thirds of these occur just once. 2% to 3% of the sample is in the top ten clones.

The cohort comprised 666 healthy bone marrow donors. At the time of sampling, all cohort members were nominally healthy, though unrecorded immune exposures were likely present. The donor was CMV seronegative and was included in the group of several hundred seronegative cohort members. A peripheral blood sample was provided by each donor, and peripheral blood mononuclear cells were used for TCR beta sequencing. Genomic DNA was extracted from the blood cell samples with the Qiagen DNeasy Blood Extraction Kit. To note about this clone: Its recognized antigen is unknown. Per-base quality was not reported, and no clone a single base away is much larger than it.

The germline V gene specifies LGHNA as CDR1 and YNFKEQ as CDR2. From the cysteine up to the phenylalanine, the CDR3 has a length of 17 residues. The entry retains the CDR3 DNA only, 51 bases that are in frame from base 1. V is shortened by 3 bases, J by 7 bases, and the region joining them spans 24 bases. The sequence joins TRBV4-2 to TRBJ1-2, and perhaps TRBD1 as D gene, on 6 matching bases. Material: PBMCs. The receptor was isolated from a man aged 45 to 65 in good health and CMV-seronegative. The CDR3 region reads CASSHEGQGRVPLGYTF. The bases are TGTGCCAGCAGCCACGAAGGGCAGGGGCGCGTCCCTCTTGGCTACACCTTC.